This T cell receptor (beta chain) derives from a study of CXCR3 chemokines and chemotherapy response in bladder cancer. The sample holds many counts of this clonotype. TCRdb reprocessed the PCR reads via MiXCR and lists one record per CDR3 protein. The sample includes 8,100 or so distinct CDR3 sequences, around 12% of them seen just once. The CDR3 has 14 residues. Germline V gene data show CDR1 as SGDLS and CDR2 as YYNGEE. Trimming took off 9 bases at V and 0 bases at J, with 14 bases between the two ends. The gene calls are TRBV9 and TRBJ2-3, with D possibly being TRBD1 or TRBD2 (5 bases each). This material was collected from a patient whose treatment included neoadjuvant chemotherapy. This clonotype was obtained from a human donor with bladder cancer that responded to neoadjuvant chemotherapy. The CDR3 protein is CATKGTASTDTQYF. CDR3 nucleotide sequence: TGTGCCACCAAAGGGACCGCCAGCACAGATACGCAGTATTTT.